This T cell receptor (beta chain) was captured by sequencing in a study of a mutant IDH1 vaccine in newly diagnosed glioma. Whole-study context: Patients came in for eight vaccinations, in weeks 1, 3, 5, 7, 11, 15, 19 and 23.

Data came from immunoSEQ multiplex PCR; TCRdb stores just in-frame clones and leaves some out. The data contain tens of thousands of clones, approximately 79% of them singletons. The germline gives CDR1 LNHDA, CDR2 SQIVND (reference sequence). There are 17 residues in the CDR3. In its sample, this clone was seen a few times. Its antigen is undetermined. The junction shows a germline mismatch at one end, possibly a read error. Time point of the sample: week 5, during vaccination. The study gave 300 ug of mutant IDH1 20-mer peptide per vaccine dose, with topical imiquimod. The specimen comprised PBMCs, sampled from a glioma patient whose treatment included an IDH1 peptide vaccine. The chain is built from TRBV19 and TRBJ1-5; no clear D. The TCR sequence derives from a woman under 30 with glioma. Some clones in this sample may be carry-over from other donors' samples. The chain's CDR3 is CASIPQTSAYSNPPQHF. The CDR3 DNA reads TGTGCCAGTATCCCCCAGACTTCTGCCTATAGCAATCCGCCCCAGCATTTT.